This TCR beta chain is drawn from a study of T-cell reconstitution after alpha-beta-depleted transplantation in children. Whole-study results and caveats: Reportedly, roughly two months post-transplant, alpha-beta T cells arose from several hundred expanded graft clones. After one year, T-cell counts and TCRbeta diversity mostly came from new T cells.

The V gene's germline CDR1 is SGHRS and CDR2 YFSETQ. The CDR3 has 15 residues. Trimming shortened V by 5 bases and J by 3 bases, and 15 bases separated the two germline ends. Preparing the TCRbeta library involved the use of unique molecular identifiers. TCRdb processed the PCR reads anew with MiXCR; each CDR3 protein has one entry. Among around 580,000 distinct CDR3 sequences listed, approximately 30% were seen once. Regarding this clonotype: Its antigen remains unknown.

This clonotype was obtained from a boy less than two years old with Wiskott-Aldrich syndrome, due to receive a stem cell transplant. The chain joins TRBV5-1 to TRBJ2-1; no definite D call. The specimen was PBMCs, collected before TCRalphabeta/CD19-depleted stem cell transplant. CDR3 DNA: TGCGCCAGCAGTCAAGGGCCTAGAAACTACAATGAGCAGTTCTTC. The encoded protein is CASSQGPRNYNEQFF.